This TCR beta chain was retrieved from a study of control samples from healthy donors and cancer patients. Libraries were prepared by immunoSEQ multiplex PCR; TCRdb keeps only in-frame clonotypes and omits some of them. The sample lists about 58,000 clones; 94% were seen once. This clone is a singleton in its sample. V was clipped by 8 bases and J by 6 bases; unmatched bases: 11. The CDR3 is 15 amino acids. Germline-derived CDR1 and CDR2 are SGHTA and FQGNSA. V gene TRBV7-2 combines with J gene TRBJ2-1, with 9 bases matching TRBD2. The source of this sequence is a man younger than 40 in good health. The sample comprised blood. In DNA, the CDR3 is TGTGCCAGCGCACCCGGACTAGCGAGCTCCAATGAGCAGTTCTTC. It yields the protein CASAPGLASSNEQFF.